Below are 21 T cell receptor beta chains sequenced from a single sample in a study of response to subunit inactivated influenza vaccine. TCRdb processed the RT-PCR reads anew with MiXCR; each CDR3 protein has one entry. The sample contains about 800,000 distinct CDR3 sequences, 20% to 25% of which appear only once. The starting material was PBMCs from blood, obtained approximately 5 days after vaccination. The receptors here all came from a man aged 45-65 years who received an inactivated influenza vaccine.

This clonotype occurred a few times. The chain carries TRBV6-1 and TRBJ2-1; a possible D gene is TRBD1 (6 bases). The germline V and J ends were trimmed by 6 bases and 10 bases, with 13 bases remaining between them. There are 12 residues in the CDR3. CDR1 MNHNS and CDR2 SASEGT come from the germline V gene. CDR3 coding DNA: TGTGCCAGCAGGGGGGCCTTCGAAGAGCAGTTCTTC. Encoded protein: CASRGAFEEQFF.

Ten or more counts support this clonotype. V is TRBV29-1 and J is TRBJ2-5; tentative D call: TRBD1 (6 bases). Germline-derived CDR1 and CDR2 are SQVTM and ANQGSEA. V lost 3 bases and J lost 1, with 33 bases in between. CDR3 length: 21 residues. The CDR3 DNA reads as TGCAGCGTTGAGGGACAAATGGACACCGGCGGTACGGCTTGGGGCCAAGAGACCCAGTACTTC. Protein: CSVEGQMDTGGTAWGQETQYF.

This chain uses TRBV7-2 with TRBJ2-7, with 10 positions matching TRBD2. From germline, CDR1 is SGHTA and CDR2 FQGNSA. The CDR3 has 13 residues. After removal of 6 bases from V and 5 bases from J, the junction contained 4 bases not matched to a gene. CDR3 nucleotide sequence: TGTGCCAGCAGAGCGGGGGGGGTCAACGAGCAGTACTTC. Translated: CASRAGGVNEQYF. Complete variable domain (other parts from reference TRBV7-2 and TRBJ2-7): GAGVSQSPSNKVTEKGKDVELRCDPISGHTALYWYRQSLGQGLEFLIYFQGNSAPDKSGLPSDRFSAERTGGSVSTLTIQRTQQEDSAVYLCASRAGGVNEQYFGPGTRLTVT.

The rearrangement links TRBV18 to TRBJ1-1, with TRBD1 as a possible D gene (5 bases). CDR1 and CDR2 (germline): KGHSH, LQKENI. The CDR3 covers 15 residues. The ends were cut back, 1 base at V and 1 base at J, with 10 bases in the middle. Written as DNA, the CDR3 is TGTGCCAGCTCACCACTGGCAGGGTCGAACACTGAAGCTTTCTTT. Its translation: CASSPLAGSNTEAFF.

The genes are TRBV12-3 or TRBV12-4 and TRBJ2-5; possibly TRBD1 or TRBD2 for D (5 bases each). The V and J ends lost 5 bases and 5 bases respectively, with 15 bases between them. The CDR3 consists of 14 residues. The CDR3 DNA sequence: TGTGCCAGCAGTAGGACTGCTTCAGGGGAGACCCAGTACTTC. Amino acids: CASSRTASGETQYF.

The table lists this clonotype with many counts. This chain uses TRBV12-3 or TRBV12-4 with TRBJ1-3; 8 bases line up with TRBD1. The ends lost 4 bases at V and 4 bases at J; junction bases unmatched: 9. This CDR3 has 16 amino acids. The CDR3 loop is CASSSQDRVTGNTIYF. The CDR3 nucleotides are TGTGCCAGCAGTTCCCAGGACAGGGTGACCGGAAACACCATATATTTT.

The table lists this clonotype with a few counts. The chain is built from TRBV12-3 or TRBV12-4 and TRBJ1-2; 9 nucleotides line up with TRBD1. The length of the CDR3 is 13 residues. After removal of 4 bases from V and 8 bases from J, the junction contained 5 bases not matched to a gene. The CDR3, as DNA: TGTGCCAGCAGTTGGGGACAGGGAACGGGCTACACCTTC. It encodes CASSWGQGTGYTF.

This clonotype showed up many times. The chain has TRBV9 and TRBJ2-1; the D call may be TRBD1 or TRBD2 (5 bases each). Germline loops: CDR1 SGDLS, CDR2 YYNGEE. There are 12 residues in the CDR3. The germline V and J ends were trimmed by 4 bases and 9 bases, with 11 bases remaining between them. CDR3 in DNA: TGTGCCAGCAGCTCCAATGGGGGTGAGCAGTTCTTC. It yields the protein CASSSNGGEQFF. Supplemented by reference TRBV9 and TRBJ2-1, the full variable domain reads DSGVTQTPKHLITATGQRVTLRCSPRSGDLSVYWYQQSLDQGLQFLIQYYNGEERAKGNILERFSAQQFPDLHSELNLSSLELGDSALYFCASSSNGGEQFFGPGTRLTVL.

The chain carries TRBV6-1 and TRBJ2-4, with D perhaps matching TRBD1 (6 bases). Germline V CDR1 and CDR2: MNHNS, SASEGT. V gave up 6 bases and J gave up 0 bases, with 12 bases separating them. CDR3 length: 15 residues. CDR3 residues: CASSGQRLAKNIQYF. The CDR3 DNA reads TGTGCCAGCAGCGGACAGAGATTAGCCAAAAACATTCAGTACTTC.

This rearrangement joins TRBV4-3 to TRBJ2-7; D call uncertain. There are 14 residues in the CDR3. Per germline, CDR1 LGHNA and CDR2 YSLEER. V was cut by 2 bases and J by 1 base, with 9 bases left in between. The chain's CDR3 is CASSQSTVSYEQYF. The DNA of the CDR3 is TGCGCCAGCAGCCAATCTACTGTGTCCTACGAGCAGTACTTC.

This sequence joins TRBV12-3 or TRBV12-4 and TRBJ2-2; 9 bases line up with TRBD1. The CDR3 is 18 amino acids. After removal of 6 bases from V and 0 bases from J, the junction contained 11 bases not matched to a gene. CDR3 nucleotide sequence: TGTGCCAGCAGCAGAAGGCTGGGACAGGGATCGAACACCGGGGAGCTGTTTTTT. Amino acid sequence: CASSRRLGQGSNTGELFF.

This clonotype occurred once. CDR3 loop: CASSLPKTGGYEQYF. The CDR3 DNA follows: TGTGCCAGCAGTTTACCAAAGACAGGGGGGTACGAGCAGTACTTC. This chain connects TRBV27 to TRBJ2-7, with 9 positions matching TRBD1. Trimming took 2 bases from V and 4 from J; bases not matched to a gene: 6. There are 15 residues in the CDR3. Germline assignment: CDR1 MNHEY and CDR2 SMNVEV (reference sequence).

The chain has TRBV28 and TRBJ2-1; 10 bases line up with TRBD1. The ends lost 4 bases at V and 7 bases at J; junction bases unmatched: 7. Germline-derived CDR1 and CDR2 are MDHEN and SYDVKM. The CDR3 length is 15 residues. The DNA of the CDR3 is TGTGCCAGCAGTTGGGGGGACAGGGGTAAGAATGAGCAGTTCTTC. It specifies CASSWGDRGKNEQFF.

This clonotype has more than one count but fewer than ten. The chain is built from TRBV12-3 or TRBV12-4 and TRBJ2-1; 16 positions agree with TRBD2. Trimming cost V 8 bases and J 16 bases; bases outside gene matches: 14. This CDR3 is built from 15 residues. This chain's CDR3 is CASGYPGLAGGRLFF. DNA for the CDR3: TGTGCCAGCGGCTATCCGGGACTAGCGGGGGGGCGACTTTTCTTC.

This clonotype has just a few counts. This chain connects TRBV29-1 to TRBJ2-7; a possible D gene is TRBD1 (5 bases). Trimming removed 4 bases from V and 3 bases from J, with 13 bases in between. The CDR3 runs 13 residues. In germline, CDR1 is SQVTM, CDR2 ANQGSEA. CDR3 sequence: CSVVSDRNYEQYF. For the CDR3, the DNA is TGCAGCGTTGTATCCGACAGAAACTACGAGCAGTACTTC.

This chain joins TRBV29-1 and TRBJ2-1, with 12 bases identical to TRBD2. The V gene end was trimmed by 4 bases and the J gene end by 4 bases; junction bases not matched to a gene: 5. CDR1 SQVTM and CDR2 ANQGSEA come from the germline V gene. The CDR3 contains 15 residues. Written as DNA, the CDR3 is TGCAGCGTTGGTGTGGGGACTAGCGGGTACAATGAGCAGTTCTTC. It encodes CSVGVGTSGYNEQFF.

V is TRBV19 and J is TRBJ2-1, with D maybe TRBD2 (6 bases). The ends were cut back, 4 bases at V and 7 bases at J, with 17 bases in the middle. Germline V gene sequence: CDR1 LNHDA, CDR2 SQIVND (reference sequence). The CDR3 loop spans 15 amino acids. CDR3 in amino acids: CASSTIYGGVNEQFF. CDR3 DNA: TGTGCCAGTAGTACGATCTACGGCGGGGTTAATGAGCAGTTCTTC. Combining the CDR3 with reference TRBV19 and TRBJ2-1 gives the whole variable domain DGGITQSPKYLFRKEGQNVTLSCEQNLNHDAMYWYRQDPGQGLRLIYYSQIVNDFQKGDIAEGYSVSREKKESFPLTVTSAQKNPTAFYLCASSTIYGGVNEQFFGPGTRLTVL.

The J gene is TRBJ2-5, the V gene TRBV28, with 8 bases that match TRBD2. The junction had 11 bases not matched to a gene; V was cut back by 6 bases and J by 5 bases. The germline V gene has CDR1 MDHEN and CDR2 SYDVKM. This CDR3 has 15 amino acids. CDR3 sequence: CASSSAGERGETQYF. In nucleotides, the CDR3 is TGTGCCAGCAGCTCAGCGGGGGAGCGAGGGGAGACCCAGTACTTC.

This clonotype was counted between two and nine times. The chain employs TRBV12-3 or TRBV12-4 and TRBJ2-3, with a possible D match to TRBD1 (5 bases). There are 16 residues in the CDR3. Trimming shortened V by 6 bases and J by 5 bases, and 21 bases separated the two germline ends. The CDR3 sequence is CASSQRGFTVGDTQYF. The DNA of the CDR3 is TGTGCCAGCAGCCAAAGGGGCTTCACCGTGGGAGATACGCAGTATTTT.

This clonotype was counted once. The rearrangement links TRBV4-1 to TRBJ2-7; D possibly matches TRBD1 or TRBD2 (5 bases each). The germline V gene has CDR1 MGHRA and CDR2 YSYEKL. This CDR3 has 14 amino acids. Between the trimmed V and J ends, which lost 4 bases and 6 bases, there was a span of 16 bases. As DNA, the CDR3 is TGCGCCAGCAGCCCAGGACTTATGAGGGGCGAGCAGTACTTC. Protein sequence: CASSPGLMRGEQYF.

This clonotype appeared a few times. The rearrangement links TRBV20-1 to TRBJ2-3; D might be TRBD2 (6 bases). Trimming removed 2 bases from V and 2 bases from J, with 11 bases in between. Germline CDR1 DFQATT, CDR2 SNEGSKA (reference sequence). This CDR3 contains 14 residues. The CDR3 spells CSARPTRNTDTQYF. CDR3 nucleotide sequence: TGCAGTGCTAGACCGACTAGGAACACAGATACGCAGTATTTT.